This TCR beta chain was captured in a study of shared clonotypes between healthy human individuals. Whole-study results and caveats: Despite large depth, rarefaction showed incomplete sorted-subset sequencing.

Method: immunoSEQ multiplex PCR; TCRdb's copy keeps in-frame clones and lacks some. The table records about 2.2 million clones, just under 95% of them present only once. As defined, naive CD8 cells were CD45RO-negative and positively selected for CCR7, with terminally differentiated effector memory CD45RA+ cells excluded. All participating donors were Caucasian adults from Nashville, Tennessee. Points on this clone: Antigen unknown.

This CDR3 is 14 amino acids long. The V and J ends lost 0 bases and 6 bases respectively, with 14 bases between them. Germline loops: CDR1 GTSNPN, CDR2 SVGIG (reference sequence). The clonotype was recovered from a man between 18 and 29 years old in good health. Some clones in this sample may be carry-over from other donors' samples. Sequencing used naive CD8+ T cells from PBMCs. This chain joins TRBV30 and TRBJ1-1; weak D call: TRBD1 (5 bases). The DNA for the CDR3 is TGTGCCTGGAGTGTACTCCAGGGATCTTCTGAAGCTTTCTTT. Residues: CAWSVLQGSSEAFF.